The source of this T cell receptor (beta chain) is a study of cytomegalovirus exposure and HLA in healthy donors. The donors were members of the validation cohort comprising 120 subjects, separate from the approximately 710-subject first cohort. As to this clone: Its antigen is currently unknown.

TCRdb keeps only in-frame clones here, not all; method: immunoSEQ multiplex PCR. This table holds under 200,000 clones, less than 95% found once. Overall study findings and caveats: Altogether, 170 or so TCR beta chains were recorded as cytomegalovirus-associated. There were three CMV-associated chains whose specificity for CMV antigens was confirmed in vitro. Accounts indicate the classifier identified cytomegalovirus status with strong specificity and sensitivity.

The CDR3 length is 14 residues. The germline V gene encodes CDR1 LGHNA and CDR2 YNFKEQ. Trimming stripped 1 base from V and 6 bases from J, with 10 bases between. Sequencing input: PBMCs. The receptor's source is a woman aged 18-29 years in good health and CMV-seropositive. The genes are TRBV4-2 and TRBJ2-1; tentatively, D is TRBD1 (5 bases). CDR3 nucleotide sequence: TGTGCCAGCAGCCAAGTCGTAGGGGCCAATGAGCAGTTCTTC. The encoded protein is CASSQVVGANEQFF.